These 17 T cell receptor beta chains originate from one sample sequenced in a study of blood T cell repertoires in COVID-19 (dated by TCRdb to the early 2020s). Receptor libraries were prepared by the immunoSEQ multiplex PCR assay. TCRdb obtained this table from immuneACCESS and retained in-frame rearrangements with V and J assigned. These tables miss some clones; where compared with another copy, unresolved V genes account for less than half of the shortfall, and the remainder is unexplained. This sample is represented by about 310,000 clones; around nine tenths of them were singletons. The ten largest account for roughly a tenth of the sample. The sequencing input was PBMCs or T cells enriched from blood (not recorded which). The receptors were gathered from a woman aged 25 to 39 who had recovered from COVID-19.

This chain joins TRBV10-3 and TRBJ2-5; the match to TRBD2 covers 12 bases. J lost 4 bases, V lost 3 bases, and 15 bases had no gene match. The germline V gene encodes CDR1 ENHRY and CDR2 SYGVKD. The CDR3 has 19 amino acids. The CDR3 sequence: CAISDLSSGRAQGGETQYF. The CDR3, as DNA: TGTGCCATCAGTGATTTATCTAGCGGGAGGGCCCAGGGAGGAGAGACCCAGTACTTC.

The genes are TRBV4-2 and TRBJ1-5; D unresolved. Germline CDR1 is LGHNA and CDR2 is YNFKEQ. The CDR3 is 14 residues long. V was cut by 3 bases and J by 3 bases, with 9 bases left in between. The CDR3 bases are TGTGCCAGCAGCCACCCGAGGGACAATCAGCCCCAGCATTTT. The encoded protein is CASSHPRDNQPQHF.

This clone was seen just once. The chain employs TRBV12-5 and TRBJ1-2, with 10 bases fitting TRBD1. Per germline, CDR1 LGHNT and CDR2 FRNRAP. The CDR3 sequence is 14 residues long. Losses at the gene ends were 1 base for V and 7 bases for J; bases not matched to a gene: 3. The CDR3 protein is CASGLGQGASGYTF. CDR3 DNA: TGTGCTAGTGGTTTGGGACAGGGGGCTTCTGGCTACACCTTC.

The chain has TRBV19 and TRBJ1-2; D not resolved. Germline V gene lookup returns CDR1 LNHDA and CDR2 SQIVND (reference sequence). V was shortened by 8 bases and J by 8 bases, with 15 bases between the two germline ends. The CDR3 has 12 amino acids. The CDR3 reads CASFGRHLGYTF. The CDR3 bases are TGTGCCAGTTTCGGCAGGCACCTGGGCTACACCTTC. Filled out from reference TRBV19 and TRBJ1-2, the complete variable domain reads DGGITQSPKYLFRKEGQNVTLSCEQNLNHDAMYWYRQDPGQGLRLIYYSQIVNDFQKGDIAEGYSVSREKKESFPLTVTSAQKNPTAFYLCASFGRHLGYTFGSGTRLTVV.

The J gene is TRBJ1-1, the V gene TRBV29-1; D not resolved. The V and J ends lost 0 bases and 4 bases respectively, with 12 bases between them. This CDR3 region has 14 residues. Germline lookup yields CDR1 SQVTM and CDR2 ANQGSEA. CDR3 residues: CSVEERDYRTEAFF. CDR3 DNA: TGCAGCGTTGAAGAACGAGATTACCGCACTGAAGCTTTCTTT. The whole variable domain, filled in from reference TRBV29-1 and TRBJ1-1, reads SAVISQKPSRDICQRGTSLTIQCQVDSQVTMMFWYRQQPGQSLTLIATANQGSEATYESGFVIDKFPISRPNLTFSTLTVSNMSPEDSSIYLCSVEERDYRTEAFFGQGTRLTVV.

J is TRBJ2-3 and V is TRBV5-1; a weak D match, TRBD2 (6 bases). The germline CDR1 and CDR2 sequences are SGHRS and YFSETQ. This CDR3 is built from 16 residues. V gave up 0 bases and J gave up 0 bases, with 11 bases separating them. The CDR3 coding sequence is TGCGCCAGCAGCTTGGAGGCTAGCGTAAGCACAGATACGCAGTATTTT. Translation gives CASSLEASVSTDTQYF.

The chain joins TRBV2 to TRBJ2-5; 10 bases line up with TRBD2. This CDR3 spans 14 amino acids. Germline V CDR1 and CDR2: SNHLY, FYNNEI. Trimming took 7 bases from V and 5 from J; bases not matched to a gene: 7. CDR3 amino acids: CASTLAGVGETQYF. The CDR3 coding sequence is TGTGCCAGCACCCTAGCGGGAGTCGGGGAGACCCAGTACTTC.

V and J are TRBV5-1 and TRBJ1-4; 7 bases agree with TRBD1. The length of the CDR3 is 13 residues. Trimming cost V 4 bases and J 7 bases; bases outside gene matches: 4. Germline assignment: CDR1 SGHRS and CDR2 YFSETQ. Here the CDR3 reads CASSLDRVEKLFF. CDR3 DNA: TGCGCCAGCAGCCTCGACAGGGTTGAAAAACTGTTTTTT.

The CDR3 bases are TGTGCCAGCAGTTCGCAGGGTGGCGAGCAGTACTTC. Protein: CASSSQGGEQYF. The chain has TRBV6-5 and TRBJ2-7; TRBD1 is a possible D gene (5 bases). Germline V gene sequence: CDR1 MNHEY, CDR2 SVGAGI. The CDR3 is made up of 12 amino acids. V shed 4 bases and J shed 6 bases, with 10 bases lying between them.

The chain carries TRBV5-1 and TRBJ2-1, with 10 bases identical to TRBD2. The CDR3 sequence is 16 residues long. V was clipped by 3 bases and J by 3 bases; unmatched bases: 6. CDR1 and CDR2 (germline): SGHRS, YFSETQ. The CDR3 region has the DNA TGCGCCAGCAGCTCCAGTCTAGCGGGAGACTACAATGAGCAGTTCTTC. Its protein product is CASSSSLAGDYNEQFF. Based on the CDR3 plus reference TRBV5-1 and TRBJ2-1, the full variable domain is KAGVTQTPRYLIKTRGQQVTLSCSPISGHRSVSWYQQTPGQGLQFLFEYFSETQRNKGNFPGRFSGRQFSNSRSEMNVSTLELGDSALYLCASSSSLAGDYNEQFFGPGTRLTVL.

The CDR3 DNA follows: TGTGCCAGCAGCCCCGCCTTACAGGGTATAAGGTCCTATAATTCACCCCTCCACTTT. Translation: CASSPALQGIRSYNSPLHF. The J gene is TRBJ1-6, the V gene TRBV7-6, with D possibly being TRBD1 (6 bases). Germline assignment: CDR1 SGHVS and CDR2 FNYEAQ. CDR3 length equals 19 residues. V was shortened by 5 bases and J by 1 base, with 21 bases between the two germline ends.

This clone has only one observation. V gene TRBV30 combines with J gene TRBJ2-3; D perhaps matches TRBD1 (5 bases). The germline V and J ends were trimmed by 0 bases and 10 bases, with 14 bases remaining between them. The CDR3 totals 13 residues. The germline V gene encodes CDR1 GTSNPN and CDR2 SVGIG (reference sequence). The DNA for the CDR3 is TGTGCCTGGAGTGTACAGGTTGCCGCGGCGCAGTATTTT. Translated, it gives CAWSVQVAAAQYF.

This clone has a handful of counts. The chain combines TRBV4-1 with TRBJ2-7; D might be TRBD2 (6 bases). Germline CDR1 MGHRA, CDR2 YSYEKL. The V and J ends lost 4 bases and 9 bases respectively, with 16 bases between them. CDR3 length: 13 amino acids. CDR3 loop: CASSPAGLDWQYF. CDR3 nucleotide sequence: TGCGCCAGCAGCCCCGCGGGGTTGGATTGGCAGTACTTC.

The V call is TRBV27, the J call TRBJ2-5, with 9 positions matching TRBD1. J gave up 2 bases and V 3 bases, and 7 bases lay outside the gene matches. The germline V gene has CDR1 MNHEY and CDR2 SMNVEV (reference sequence). The CDR3 has 16 amino acids. The CDR3 region has the DNA TGTGCCAGCAGTTTTACTGGGACAGGGCTTCAAGAGACCCAGTACTTC. Protein product: CASSFTGTGLQETQYF.

This clone was seen only once. The chain combines TRBV28 with TRBJ2-2; 11 nucleotides agree with TRBD2. The CDR3 is made up of 16 amino acids. Germline CDR1 and CDR2: MDHEN and SYDVKM. J gave up 4 bases and V 4 bases, and 5 bases lay outside the gene matches. Here the CDR3 DNA reads TGTGCCAGCAGTTCCCGACTAGCGGGATTCACCGGGGAGCTGTTTTTT. It is translated as CASSSRLAGFTGELFF.

The chain joins TRBV29-1 to TRBJ1-1; perhaps TRBD1 as D (5 bases). The CDR3 has 13 amino acids. V was trimmed by 4 bases and J by 4 bases, leaving 13 bases between them. Germline CDR1 SQVTM, CDR2 ANQGSEA. The CDR3 nucleotides read TGCAGCGTTGTTAGGGGCGCTCGCACTGAAGCTTTCTTT. Translating it yields CSVVRGARTEAFF. Supplemented by reference TRBV29-1 and TRBJ1-1, the full variable domain reads SAVISQKPSRDICQRGTSLTIQCQVDSQVTMMFWYRQQPGQSLTLIATANQGSEATYESGFVIDKFPISRPNLTFSTLTVSNMSPEDSSIYLCSVVRGARTEAFFGQGTRLTVV.

This chain uses TRBV3-1 (or the pseudogene TRBV3-2) with TRBJ1-3; the D gene is possibly TRBD1 (5 bases). The germline gives CDR1 LGHDT, CDR2 YNNKEL (reference sequence). V was shortened by 3 bases and J by 0 bases, with 9 bases between the two germline ends. The CDR3 totals 15 residues. The CDR3, as DNA: TGTGCCAGCAGCCACGGGGGACGCTCTGGAAACACCATATATTTT. Protein sequence: CASSHGGRSGNTIYF.